The entry below describes one T cell receptor (beta chain). This specimen belongs to a study of T cell changes during pregnancy in multiple sclerosis. TCRdb keeps only in-frame clones here, not all; method: immunoSEQ multiplex PCR. The profile covers about 44,000 clones, with about nine tenths appearing a single time and more than 0.6% taken by the ten largest. Germline loops: CDR1 MGHRA, CDR2 YSYEKL. CDR3 size: 17 residues. V dropped 4 bases and J dropped 4 bases, with 21 bases sitting between them. The gene calls are TRBV4-1 and TRBJ2-3; perhaps TRBD2 as D (5 bases). The starting material was CD4+ T cells from peripheral blood mononuclear cells, obtained in the first trimester of pregnancy. The clonotype comes from a female donor with multiple sclerosis, enrolled in a pregnancy study. The CDR3 loop reads CASSLLLTPAGPDTQYF. CDR3 bases: TGCGCCAGCAGCCTGCTTTTGACTCCCGCGGGTCCAGATACGCAGTATTTT.